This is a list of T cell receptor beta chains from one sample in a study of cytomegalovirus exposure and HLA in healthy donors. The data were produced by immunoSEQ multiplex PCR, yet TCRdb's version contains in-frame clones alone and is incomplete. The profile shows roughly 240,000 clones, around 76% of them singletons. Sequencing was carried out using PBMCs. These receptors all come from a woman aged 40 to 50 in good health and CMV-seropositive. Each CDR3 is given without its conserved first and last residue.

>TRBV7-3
ASSLSGAGYNEQF
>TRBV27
ASSPRTASSYEQY
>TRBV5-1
ASSSTPGQSNTEAF
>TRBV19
ASSVVGSSPLH
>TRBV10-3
AISASKGADGYT
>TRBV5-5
ASSRTGGVQPQH
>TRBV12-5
ASGSLLSSYNEQF
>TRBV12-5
ASGLRAPGTETQY
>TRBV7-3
ASSPRGGNTEAF
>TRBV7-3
ASSLGLATDTQY
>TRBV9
ASSLSAGDAGNTIY
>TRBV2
ASLAAPGYTDTQY
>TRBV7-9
ASSRRGGLETQY
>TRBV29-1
SVLRVPGTGELF
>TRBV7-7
ASSLGTRADTQY
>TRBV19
ASSIVGTRNSGNTIY
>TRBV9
ASSVDPTGPRSKQF
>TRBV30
AWTQNYGYT
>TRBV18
ASSLGGLAGYEQY
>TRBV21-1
ASSKGEPGYT
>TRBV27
ASSLATYNEQF
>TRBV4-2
ASSQRTFTDTQY
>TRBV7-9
ASSLGQRGYEQY
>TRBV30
AWTPSGREAF